This T cell receptor beta chain comes out of a study of CD8 T cells in ankylosing spondylitis. Using its own MiXCR run on the 5' RACE reads, TCRdb lists one record per CDR3 protein. The sample holds more than 650,000 distinct CDR3 sequences, roughly 12% seen once. The CDR3 is made up of 16 amino acids. Germline V gene data show CDR1 as SNHLY and CDR2 as FYNNEI. V was trimmed by 6 bases and J by 7 bases, leaving 24 bases between them. Study results and limitations: Within ankylosing spondylitis blood, a TCR beta motif made up of seven to nine highly homologous variants appeared to be characteristic.

This clonotype was picked up a small number of times. Its antigen is currently unknown. This chain uses TRBV2 with TRBJ2-5, with D perhaps TRBD2 (6 bases). The receptor's source is a male donor with ankylosing spondylitis. The material sequenced was blood, either unsorted or a sorted T cell fraction (not recorded which). In DNA form, the CDR3 reads TGTGCCAGCAGGGGGGGATCAGGCGGCGGTTTACGGACCCAGTACTTC. Translation gives CASRGGSGGGLRTQYF.